These 16 T cell receptor beta chains originate from one sample sequenced in a study of cytomegalovirus exposure and HLA in healthy donors. The PCR ran on 60 Vbeta and 13 Jbeta primers. The repertoire was sequenced with immunoSEQ multiplex PCR; TCRdb's copy has only in-frame clones and lacks some. The sample carries about 140,000 clones, approximately 78% recorded once. Input material: PBMCs. These TCRs come from a young woman in good health and CMV-seropositive.

The gene calls are TRBV6-6 and TRBJ1-1; D call uncertain. Germline V lookup: CDR1 MNHNY, CDR2 SVGAGI (reference sequence). Trimming took 0 bases from V and 0 from J, leaving 5 bases between them. There are 14 residues in the CDR3. The CDR3 region is CASSYSTMNTEAFF. In DNA form, the CDR3 reads TGTGCCAGCAGTTACTCGACAATGAACACTGAAGCTTTCTTT.

This chain connects TRBV28 to TRBJ1-2, with D unclear. Germline assignment: CDR1 MDHEN and CDR2 SYDVKM. The germline V and J ends were trimmed by 5 bases and 8 bases, with 15 bases remaining between them. The CDR3 is made up of 13 amino acids. The CDR3 DNA is TGTGCCAGCAGTGGCCTGCCTTTTTGGGGCTACACCTTC. The encoded protein is CASSGLPFWGYTF.

J is TRBJ1-2 and V is TRBV5-6; TRBD1 matches at 8 bases. The CDR3 length is 16 residues. Per germline, CDR1 SGHDT and CDR2 YYEEEE. V lost 4 bases, J lost 0 bases, and 8 bases stayed unmatched. The CDR3 bases are TGTGCCAGCAGCACCCGGGACAGGATAGCTAACTATGGCTACACCTTC. Its protein product is CASSTRDRIANYGYTF.

In the case of this clone: The germline gene is not matched at one end of the junction; a read error may be the cause. The rearrangement links TRBV5-4 to TRBJ1-5; D gene unclear. Germline V gives CDR1 SGHNT, CDR2 YYREEE (reference sequence). The length of the CDR3 is 13 residues. The CDR3 sequence: CASSLSGSQTQHF. CDR3 bases: TGTGCCAGCAGCTTAAGTGGCTCTCAGACCCAGCATTTT. Together with reference TRBV5-4 and TRBJ1-5, the CDR3 gives the full variable domain: ETGVTQSPTHLIKTRGQQVTLRCSSQSGHNTVSWYQQALGQGPQFIFQYYREEENGRGNFPPRFSGLQFPNYSSELNVNALELDDSALYLCASSLSGSQTQHFGDGTRLSIL.

The sample holds one count of this clone. The genes are TRBV5-6 and TRBJ2-1; TRBD1 matches at 7 bases. The CDR3 spans 15 residues. After removal of 1 base from V and 8 bases from J, the junction contained 9 bases not matched to a gene. Germline CDR1 is SGHDT and CDR2 is YYEEEE. The CDR3 reads CASSLRDRKGHEQFF. The CDR3 bases are TGTGCCAGCAGCTTGCGGGACAGAAAGGGTCATGAGCAGTTCTTC. Filled out from reference TRBV5-6 and TRBJ2-1, the complete variable domain reads DAGVTQSPTHLIKTRGQQVTLRCSPKSGHDTVSWYQQALGQGPQFIFQYYEEEERQRGNFPDRFSGHQFPNYSSELNVNALLLGDSALYLCASSLRDRKGHEQFFGPGTRLTVL.

V gene TRBV12-5 combines with J gene TRBJ2-5, with 9 bases fitting TRBD1. The CDR3 sequence is 18 residues long. V dropped 1 base and J dropped 3; count of bases not matched to a gene: 12. Germline CDR1 reads LGHNT; CDR2 reads FRNRAP. CDR3 loop: CASGLGTKTGGLKETQYF. The CDR3 DNA reads TGTGCTAGTGGTTTGGGCACCAAAACAGGGGGCCTGAAAGAGACCCAGTACTTC.

This clone was detected a few times. V gene TRBV5-1 combines with J gene TRBJ1-1, with TRBD1 identical over 9 bases. Germline lookup yields CDR1 SGHRS and CDR2 YFSETQ. The CDR3 consists of 16 residues. V dropped 3 bases and J dropped 4; count of bases not matched to a gene: 10. CDR3: CASSSGGTGFVTEAFF. Here the CDR3 DNA reads TGCGCCAGCAGCTCGGGGGGGACAGGGTTTGTCACTGAAGCTTTCTTT.

This rearrangement joins TRBV7-8 to TRBJ2-1, with 8 bases that match TRBD1. Germline V gene lookup returns CDR1 SGHVS and CDR2 FQNEAQ. The J segment lost 7 bases and the V segment lost 5 bases, leaving 16 bases of the junction unmatched. The CDR3 totals 17 residues. The CDR3 DNA is TGTGCCAGCAGCCCCGGGTCCGGGACAGGCCCGATAAATGAGCAGTTCTTC. Translating gives CASSPGSGTGPINEQFF.

As DNA, the CDR3 is TGTGCCAGTAGTATAGTTGCTAGAAAGACCGGGGAGCTGTTTTTT. This encodes CASSIVARKTGELFF. V gene TRBV19 combines with J gene TRBJ2-2; D unclear. V gave up 1 base and J gave up 5 bases, with 11 bases separating them. Per germline, CDR1 LNHDA and CDR2 SQIVND (reference sequence). The CDR3 length is 15 residues.

A single count supports this clone. The chain carries TRBV15 and TRBJ1-5; 8 bases are a match to TRBD1. The germline CDR1 and CDR2 sequences are LNHNV and YYDKDF (reference sequence). The J segment lost 6 bases and the V segment lost 4 bases, leaving 11 bases of the junction unmatched. The CDR3 spans 16 residues. The CDR3 is CATSTSLTGVGQPQHF. CDR3 sequence (DNA): TGTGCCACCAGCACCTCCTTGACAGGGGTGGGTCAGCCCCAGCATTTT.

The J gene is TRBJ2-7, the V gene TRBV27; tentative D call: TRBD2 (5 bases). V shed 3 bases and J shed 5 bases, with 11 bases lying between them. Germline V gives CDR1 MNHEY, CDR2 SMNVEV (reference sequence). This CDR3 has 13 amino acids. CDR3 region: CASSLRDANEQYF. CDR3 in DNA: TGTGCCAGCAGTTTGAGGGATGCGAACGAGCAGTACTTC.

This clone was seen just once. This rearrangement joins TRBV6-6 to TRBJ2-7, with a weak D call TRBD1 (5 bases). CDR1 is MNHNY and CDR2 is SVGAGI in the germline V gene (reference sequence). Trimming pared 8 bases from V and 2 bases from J, leaving 10 bases between. There are 12 residues in the CDR3. CDR3 region: CASGASTYEQYF. In nucleotides, the CDR3 is TGTGCCAGCGGGGCTTCCACCTACGAGCAGTACTTC.

J is TRBJ1-1 and V is TRBV4-3, with 8 nucleotides matching TRBD1. CDR1 and CDR2 from the germline V gene are LGHNA and YSLEER. The CDR3 is 16 amino acids. The V segment lost 0 bases and the J segment 2 bases; nucleotides outside the gene matches: 5. CDR3 sequence: CASSQDRGQGNTEAFF. The CDR3 DNA reads TGCGCCAGCAGCCAAGACAGGGGGCAGGGAAACACTGAAGCTTTCTTT.

CDR3 in DNA: TGTGCCATCTCCCTTATGGAGAATTCACCCCTCCACTTT. This sequence encodes CAISLMENSPLHF. The V call is TRBV10-3, the J call TRBJ1-6; D is unclear. The V gene's germline CDR1 is ENHRY and CDR2 SYGVKD. The V end was cut by 8 bases, the J end by 7 bases, with 12 bases between. This CDR3 is 13 amino acids long.

J is TRBJ2-3 and V is TRBV20-1, with 8 bases identical to TRBD2. Germline V lookup: CDR1 DFQATT, CDR2 SNEGSKA (reference sequence). The CDR3 runs 11 residues. The CDR3: CRAGGGDTQYF. The DNA of the CDR3 is TGCAGGGCGGGGGGCGGAGATACGCAGTATTTT.

This chain uses TRBV30 with TRBJ1-1; weak D call: TRBD1 (5 bases). The germline V gene encodes CDR1 GTSNPN and CDR2 SVGIG (reference sequence). Trimming stripped 1 base from V and 0 bases from J, with 12 bases between. CDR3 length equals 15 residues. CDR3 bases: TGTGCCTGGAGTGCCTGGGGAGGGGTGAACACTGAAGCTTTCTTT. Translated, it gives CAWSAWGGVNTEAFF.